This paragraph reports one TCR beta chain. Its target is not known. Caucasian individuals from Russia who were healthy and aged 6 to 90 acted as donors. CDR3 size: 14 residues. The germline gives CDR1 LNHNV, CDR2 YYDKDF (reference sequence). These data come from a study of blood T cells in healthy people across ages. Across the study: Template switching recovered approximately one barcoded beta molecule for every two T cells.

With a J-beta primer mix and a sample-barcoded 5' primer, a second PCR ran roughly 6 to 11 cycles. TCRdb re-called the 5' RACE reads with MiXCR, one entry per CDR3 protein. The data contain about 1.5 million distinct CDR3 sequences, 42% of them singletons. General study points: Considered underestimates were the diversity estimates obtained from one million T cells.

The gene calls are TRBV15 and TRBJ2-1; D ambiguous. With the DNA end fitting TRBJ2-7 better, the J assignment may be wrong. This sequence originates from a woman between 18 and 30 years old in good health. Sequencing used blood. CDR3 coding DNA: TGTGCCACCAGCAGAGGGGCCAACTACAATGAGCAGTACTTC. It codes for CATSRGANYNEQYF.